This T cell receptor beta chain was obtained from a study of blood T cell repertoires in COVID-19. The wider study: The United States, Italy and Spain provided the acute and convalescent COVID-19 samples. T cells, B-cell-depleted T cells, or PBMCs provided the cDNA or gDNA that served as material.

Authors' data handling: Using reference gene primer amplification, nucleated cell counts were estimated. This table comes from immunoSEQ multiplex PCR, and its TCRdb copy is limited to in-frame clones, with some not included. V, J and clone size reflect that table, while D and trimming were determined from the DNA. The sample includes 250,000 to 300,000 clones, about 90% seen only once; the top ten take 2% to 2.5%. With V trimmed by 6 bases and J by 7 bases, 8 bases remained unmatched. The CDR3 is made up of 13 amino acids. Per germline, CDR1 MNHEY and CDR2 SMNVEV (reference sequence). This clone occurred a few times.

Sequenced input: peripheral blood. The chain links TRBV27 to TRBJ2-7; 8 nucleotides align to TRBD1. The clonotype comes from a woman in her fifties or sixties who had recovered from COVID-19. The CDR3 nucleotides are TGTGCCAGCAGAACAGGGGGTTTTGAGGAGCAGTACTTC. It specifies CASRTGGFEEQYF.